This TCR beta chain was documented in a study of human T cells and chemical hapten exposure. Looking at the study overall: Alopecia areata, totalis or universalis affected patients, mainly female. There were per-sample TCR yield variations, arising mainly from small pooled library volume differences.

Germline assignment: CDR1 SNHLY and CDR2 FYNNEI. This CDR3 is 13 amino acids long. The V segment lost 3 bases and the J segment 8 bases; nucleotides outside the gene matches: 2. TCRdb reprocessed the RACE reads with MiXCR, giving one entry per CDR3 protein. The table includes around 200,000 distinct CDR3 sequences, about 25% detected once. Time point indicated: patch test 3, about 24 weeks after DPC sensitization. The treatment: therapeutic diphenylcyclopropenone sensitization with weekly scalp DPC. The rearrangement uses TRBV2 and TRBJ2-3; 10 bases are a match to TRBD2. This receptor was taken from a woman in her thirties or forties with alopecia areata. Some clones in this sample may be carry-over from other donors' samples. Specimen: whole blood, collected in connection with sensitization to the hapten diphenylcyclopropenone (DPC). CDR3 amino acids: CASSELAGATQYF. As DNA, the CDR3 is TGTGCCAGCAGTGAGCTAGCGGGAGCTACGCAGTATTTT. The complete variable domain, with remaining parts taken from reference TRBV2 and TRBJ2-3, reads EPEVTQTPSHQVTQMGQEVILRCVPISNHLYFYWYRQILGQKVEFLVSFYNNEISEKSEIFDDQFSVERPDGSNFTLKIRSTKLEDSAMYFCASSELAGATQYFGPGTRLTVL.